This T cell receptor (beta chain) was sequenced in a study of cytomegalovirus exposure and HLA in healthy donors. Study context: Researchers previously reported finding fewer than 140 million unique TCR beta sequences from some 180 million T cells. Within the Caucasian-associated ancestry cluster were roughly 82% of the approximately 370 genotyped donors.

Per germline, CDR1 SGHDT and CDR2 YYEEEE. The CDR3 contains 14 residues. V shed 0 bases and J shed 3 bases, with 10 bases lying between them. This clone was observed once. The antigen is unknown. Researchers ran the PCR with 60 Vbeta and 13 Jbeta primers. The repertoire was sequenced with immunoSEQ multiplex PCR; TCRdb's copy has only in-frame clones and lacks some. There are roughly 120,000 clones in the sample; 76% occur only once, and 1.9% lies in the top ten. Study-level results: No immune exposure information besides CMV serostatus was available. The study designated 150 or so TCR beta chains cytomegalovirus-associated.

This TCR derives from a man aged 45-60 years in good health and CMV-seronegative. Sequencing input: PBMCs. V is TRBV5-6 and J is TRBJ2-7; D ambiguous. The chain's CDR3 is CASSLGPRLYEQYV. CDR3 DNA: TGTGCCAGCAGCTTGGGCCCGAGACTCTACGAGCAGTACGTC.